This T cell receptor (beta chain) was identified during a study of tumor-infiltrating lymphocytes in oesophageal squamous cell carcinoma. The CDR3 spans 15 residues. Trimming removed 4 bases from V and 1 base from J, with 11 bases in between. Germline lookup yields CDR1 SGHAT and CDR2 FQNNGV. TCRdb processed the PCR reads anew with MiXCR; each CDR3 protein has one entry. Seen here are 15,000 to 20,000 distinct CDR3 sequences, 44% observed once, and the top ten hold under 50%. This sequence originates from a female donor with esophageal squamous cell carcinoma. Sequencing was performed on blood. The chain joins TRBV11-2 to TRBJ2-1; D not resolved. The CDR3 loop is CASSSRTVSYNEQFF. The DNA of the CDR3 is TGTGCCAGCAGCTCGAGGACCGTTTCCTACAATGAGCAGTTCTTC.